Below, 14 T cell receptor beta chains from the same sample are listed, as sequenced in a study of low-dose radiotherapy and immunotherapy resistance in tumors. This sample's time point: after trial treatment. Documented treatment: LDRT plus nivolumab, ipilimumab, low-dose cyclophosphamide and aspirin (RACIN trial). Gene-specific TRAV and TRBV primers were used for first-strand cDNA, covering alpha and beta chains. A roughly 20-cycle PCR with a constant-region primer and V-primer adapter amplified TCRs. TCRdb used MiXCR to reprocess the reads, holding one entry per CDR3 protein. The table has roughly 90,000 distinct CDR3 sequences, about 20% seen once. Here the sequenced sample was PBMCs, taken after low-dose radiotherapy plus immunotherapy. The receptors were gathered from a female donor with ovarian cancer.

About this clonotype: A much larger clone is a single base away; this may be a read error. The chain combines TRBV4-1 with TRBJ2-7, with TRBD2 matching 11 bases. Per the germline V gene, CDR1 is MGHRA and CDR2 is YSYEKL. The CDR3 sequence is 19 residues long. Here the CDR3 DNA reads TGCGCCATCAGCCACATAACCGCTAGCGGGGGGTCAGGCTCCTACGAGCAGTACTTC. Translating it yields CAISHITASGGSGSYEQYF.

This clonotype has a count of ten or more. The rearrangement links TRBV20-1 to TRBJ1-6; 10 bases match TRBD1. The CDR3 sequence is 18 residues long. The germline CDR1 and CDR2 sequences are DFQATT and SNEGSKA (reference sequence). With 5 bases clipped from V and 0 bases from J, the junction kept 10 bases outside the gene matches. The CDR3, as DNA: TGCAGTGCTGCGGGACAGGGGAGAGAGGCCTCCTATAATTCACCCCTCCACTTT. It codes for CSAAGQGREASYNSPLHF.

This clonotype has just a few counts. The chain links TRBV4-2 to TRBJ2-2; 9 positions agree with TRBD1. The J segment lost 3 bases and the V segment lost 2 bases, leaving 1 base of the junction unmatched. The CDR3 runs 15 residues. Germline-derived CDR1 and CDR2 are LGHNA and YNFKEQ. The CDR3 sequence is CASSQRDRDTGELFF. CDR3 in DNA: TGTGCCAGCAGCCAACGGGACAGGGACACCGGGGAGCTGTTTTTT.

The table lists this clonotype with many counts. The chain recombines TRBV6-6 with TRBJ2-3, with 7 bases matching TRBD2. This CDR3 has 14 amino acids. The ends lost 3 bases at V and 4 bases at J; junction bases unmatched: 4. The germline V gene has CDR1 MNHNY and CDR2 SVGAGI (reference sequence). The CDR3 sequence: CASSYTGGSDTQYF. The CDR3 DNA reads as TGTGCCAGCAGTTATACGGGGGGATCAGATACGCAGTATTTT.

Of note for this clonotype: It differs at one base from a far larger clone, so likely a read error. The chain is built from TRBV19 and TRBJ2-1; the D gene is possibly TRBD1 (6 bases). Germline values: CDR1 LNHDA, CDR2 SQIVND (reference sequence). V was pared by 5 bases and J by 13 bases, with 18 bases between. This CDR3 is built from 13 residues. The CDR3 DNA follows: TGTGCCAGTAGTGAGACAGGTGGTGCCATTCAGTTCTTC. Translated, it gives CASSETGGAIQFF. Full variable domain (rest looked up from reference TRBV19 and TRBJ2-1): DGGITQSPKYLFRKEGQNVTLSCEQNLNHDAMYWYRQDPGQGLRLIYYSQIVNDFQKGDIAEGYSVSREKKESFPLTVTSAQKNPTAFYLCASSETGGAIQFFGPGTRLTVL.

This clonotype was found many times. The chain uses TRBV21-1 and TRBJ2-7; no check of the table's D call, TRBD1, against the DNA was made. TRBV21-1 is an annotated pseudogene. This CDR3 contains 14 residues. CDR3 DNA sequence: TGTGCCAGCAGCGCCCGACAGGGAAGCCACGAGCAGTACTTC. Protein product: CASSARQGSHEQYF.

The table lists this clonotype with many counts. The chain links TRBV13 to TRBJ2-3; D is ambiguous. Deletions cut 3 bases from V and 2 bases from J, with 9 bases between. Germline loops: CDR1 PRHDT, CDR2 FYEKMQ (reference sequence). This CDR3 has 14 amino acids. CDR3 in amino acids: CASSFGGTTDTQYF. The DNA of the CDR3 is TGTGCCAGCAGCTTCGGCGGAACCACAGATACGCAGTATTTT.

Note on this clonotype: Compared with germline, one end of the junction differs, possibly owing to a read error. The rearrangement uses TRBV18 and TRBJ1-1; D unresolved. CDR3 length: 17 residues. Per germline, CDR1 KGHSH and CDR2 LQKENI. CDR3 region: CASSPQPARKMKTEAFF. Written as DNA, the CDR3 is TGTGCCAGCTCACCACAACCCGCGAGGAAAATGAAAACTGAAGCTTTCTTT.

This clonotype has at least ten counts. This rearrangement joins TRBV2 to TRBJ1-1; D might be TRBD1 (6 bases). Per the germline V gene, CDR1 is SNHLY and CDR2 is FYNNEI. This CDR3 region has 12 residues. V lost 6 bases and J lost 11, with 16 bases in between. CDR3 coding DNA: TGTGCCAGCAGCTTCCAGACAGGCGGCGCTTTCTTT. Amino acids: CASSFQTGGAFF.

In the case of this clonotype: Being one base from a much bigger clone, this may be a read error. The chain couples TRBV5-3 to TRBJ2-7; D possibly uses TRBD1 or TRBD2 (5 bases each). TRBV5-3 is classed as an ORF, of uncertain function. V was pared by 8 bases and J by 7 bases, with 25 bases between. The CDR3 runs to 15 residues. The CDR3 sequence is CASSSAGTASNEQYF. The CDR3 region has the DNA TGTGCCAGCAGTTCTGCCGGGACCGCCTCCAATGAGCAGTACTTC.

The chain employs TRBV5-1 and TRBJ2-7; TRBD1 matches 7 bases. The ends lost 3 bases at V and 4 bases at J; junction bases unmatched: 7. Germline lookup yields CDR1 SGHRS and CDR2 YFSETQ. The CDR3 extends over 14 amino acids. CDR3 protein: CASSSGTASYEQYF. The CDR3 DNA reads as TGCGCCAGCAGCTCGGGGACAGCATCATACGAGCAGTACTTC.

This clonotype was seen many times. This chain uses TRBV20-1 with TRBJ2-7; D is ambiguous. Germline CDR1 reads DFQATT; CDR2 reads SNEGSKA (reference sequence). The CDR3 sequence is 13 residues long. Trimming stripped 6 bases from V and 0 bases from J, with 12 bases between. The chain's CDR3 is CSAMDGGSYEQYF. As DNA, the CDR3 is TGCAGTGCGATGGACGGTGGCTCCTACGAGCAGTACTTC.

This clonotype was seen repeatedly, ten times or more. This chain joins TRBV7-4 and TRBJ1-5, with 10 positions matching TRBD1. The CDR3 runs to 18 residues. V was clipped by 5 bases and J by 0 bases; unmatched bases: 10. Germline values: CDR1 SGHVT, CDR2 SQSDAQ. CDR3 nucleotides: TGTGCCAGCAGCACCGGGACAGGGGCCCACAATAGCAATCAGCCCCAGCATTTT. Residues: CASSTGTGAHNSNQPQHF.

This clonotype was seen repeatedly, ten times or more. The V call is TRBV18, the J call TRBJ2-4; the D gene is possibly TRBD2 (6 bases). V was cut by 2 bases and J by 0 bases, with 11 bases left in between. CDR1 is KGHSH, CDR2 LQKENI, per germline. This CDR3 spans 16 amino acids. The CDR3 here is CASSPGLGGAKNIQYF. The CDR3 DNA reads as TGTGCCAGCTCACCAGGATTGGGGGGAGCCAAAAACATTCAGTACTTC. The full variable domain, completed using reference TRBV18 and TRBJ2-4, is NAGVMQNPRHLVRRRGQEARLRCSPMKGHSHVYWYRQLPEEGLKFMVYLQKENIIDESGMPKERFSAEFPKEGPSILRIQQVVRGDSAAYFCASSPGLGGAKNIQYFGAGTRLSVL.